The 7 T cell receptor beta chains listed next were all sequenced from one sample in a study of blood T cell repertoires in COVID-19. Clones were sequenced by immunoSEQ multiplex PCR, and TCRdb holds only the in-frame ones, with some missing. In the table there are around 140,000 clones, about 80% of which are singletons. Sequenced sample: peripheral blood. These receptors were taken from a man between 70 and 80 years old who had recovered from COVID-19.

The rearrangement joins TRBV6-5 to TRBJ2-7, with 9 nucleotides matching TRBD2. This CDR3 spans 14 amino acids. The germline V gene has CDR1 MNHEY and CDR2 SVGAGI. J gave up 6 bases and V 7 bases, and 10 bases lay outside the gene matches. CDR3 nucleotide sequence: TGTGCCAGCAATCCGGGACTAGCATCAGTCGAGCAGTACTTC. Its protein product is CASNPGLASVEQYF.

V usage is TRBV9 and J usage is TRBJ1-2; maybe TRBD1 (5 bases). The germline V gene has CDR1 SGDLS and CDR2 YYNGEE. CDR3 size: 15 residues. Trimming pared 4 bases from V and 4 bases from J, leaving 17 bases between. The CDR3 DNA reads as TGTGCCAGCAGCAAGGGACTCTCGATTCTCTATGGCTACACCTTC. Amino acids: CASSKGLSILYGYTF. The whole variable domain, remainder taken from reference TRBV9 and TRBJ1-2, is DSGVTQTPKHLITATGQRVTLRCSPRSGDLSVYWYQQSLDQGLQFLIQYYNGEERAKGNILERFSAQQFPDLHSELNLSSLELGDSALYFCASSKGLSILYGYTFGSGTRLTVV.

This rearrangement joins TRBV7-9 to TRBJ2-1, with D hard to call. The CDR3 has 16 residues. Per the germline V gene, CDR1 is SEHNR and CDR2 is FQNEAQ (reference sequence). The V gene lost 4 bases and the J gene lost 0 bases, with 13 bases spanning the gap. CDR3 in amino acids: CASSSTIPSSYNEQFF. CDR3 bases: TGTGCCAGCAGCTCAACTATCCCGAGCTCCTACAATGAGCAGTTCTTC.

CDR3 loop: CAWTPQRWNEQFF. Here the CDR3 DNA reads TGTGCCTGGACCCCCCAGCGGTGGAATGAGCAGTTCTTC. This chain links TRBV30 with TRBJ2-1, with D perhaps TRBD2 (5 bases). With 4 bases removed from V and 7 bases from J, the gap between germline ends came to 14 bases. Germline assignment: CDR1 GTSNPN and CDR2 SVGIG (reference sequence). This CDR3 contains 13 residues.

This clone showed up just a few times. The gene calls are TRBV9 and TRBJ1-5; TRBD1 matches 8 bases. V lost 3 bases, J lost 8 bases, and 7 bases stayed unmatched. The CDR3 is 14 residues long. Germline assignment: CDR1 SGDLS and CDR2 YYNGEE. CDR3 nucleotides: TGTGCCAGCAGCGCAGGCGACAGGGGAAAGCCCCAGCATTTT. Its translation: CASSAGDRGKPQHF.

The chain couples TRBV4-1 to TRBJ2-5, with D perhaps matching TRBD1 (6 bases). V was clipped by 2 bases and J by 3 bases, with 13 bases between them. The germline gives CDR1 MGHRA, CDR2 YSYEKL. The CDR3 runs 15 residues. CDR3 residues: CASSQPDSPEETQYF. As DNA, the CDR3 is TGCGCCAGCAGCCAACCGGACAGCCCTGAAGAGACCCAGTACTTC.

The chain couples TRBV7-2 to TRBJ2-7; a weak D match, TRBD2 (5 bases). Germline CDR1 is SGHTA and CDR2 is FQGNSA. Trimming removed 1 base from V and 2 bases from J, with 9 bases in between. The CDR3 is 14 residues long. Here the CDR3 DNA reads TGTGCCAGCAGCTTAGTGACTACCGCCTACGAGCAGTACTTC. Encoded protein: CASSLVTTAYEQYF.